Presented here are 20 T cell receptor beta chains from one specimen sequenced in a study of OX40 agonist ivuxolimab in advanced cancers. Using immunoSEQ multiplex PCR, the repertoire was profiled, and TCRdb retains in-frame clones only, with some absent. The sample shows approximately 61,000 clones, roughly nine tenths of them seen only once. The specimen comprised CD4+ or CD8+ T cells sorted from blood, sampled in a trial of the OX40 agonist ivuxolimab. These TCRs come from an adult with an advanced solid tumor such as melanoma, head and neck, liver or kidney cancer.

The chain joins TRBV5-4 to TRBJ2-3, with TRBD2 matching over 8 bases. This CDR3 comprises 16 residues. V trimming: 4 bases; J trimming: 2 bases; junction bases outside the gene matches: 9. CDR1 is SGHNT, CDR2 YYREEE, per germline (reference sequence). This CDR3 is CASSRKLAAPTDTQYF. The CDR3 coding sequence is TGTGCCAGCAGCCGTAAACTAGCGGCGCCCACAGATACGCAGTATTTT.

The chain combines TRBV19 with TRBJ1-4; 8 nucleotides line up with TRBD1. The CDR3 totals 15 residues. In germline, CDR1 is LNHDA, CDR2 SQIVND (reference sequence). V shed 5 bases and J 3 bases; nucleotides not matched to a gene: 5. Written as DNA, the CDR3 is TGTGCCAGTAGTCCCCCGGGACAGGCTAATGAAAAACTGTTTTTT. This translates into CASSPPGQANEKLFF.

The J gene is TRBJ2-7, the V gene TRBV7-6; 14 bases map to TRBD2. Trimming cost V 5 bases and J 5 bases; bases outside gene matches: 8. Germline V gene sequence: CDR1 SGHVS, CDR2 FNYEAQ. The CDR3 runs to 16 residues. The CDR3 region is CASSPRLAGGFHEQYF. The CDR3, as DNA: TGTGCCAGCAGCCCTCGACTAGCGGGAGGGTTCCACGAGCAGTACTTC.

The V gene is TRBV7-2, the J gene TRBJ2-1, with TRBD1 as a possible D gene (6 bases). Between the trimmed V and J ends, which lost 3 bases and 1 base, there was a span of 16 bases. Germline CDR1 is SGHTA and CDR2 is FQGNSA. The CDR3 is made up of 17 amino acids. In nucleotides, the CDR3 is TGTGCCAGCAGCTTCGACGGACAGCCTCTTTCCTACAATGAGCAGTTCTTC. Translating it yields CASSFDGQPLSYNEQFF. Supplemented by reference TRBV7-2 and TRBJ2-1, the full variable domain reads GAGVSQSPSNKVTEKGKDVELRCDPISGHTALYWYRQSLGQGLEFLIYFQGNSAPDKSGLPSDRFSAERTGGSVSTLTIQRTQQEDSAVYLCASSFDGQPLSYNEQFFGPGTRLTVL.

The rearrangement joins TRBV30 to TRBJ1-2; D is ambiguous. This CDR3 comprises 14 residues. Trimming stripped 0 bases from V and 1 base from J, with 9 bases between. Germline V gene lookup returns CDR1 GTSNPN and CDR2 SVGIG (reference sequence). CDR3 sequence reads: CAWSVLELNYGYTF. The CDR3 coding sequence is TGTGCCTGGAGTGTACTAGAGCTTAACTATGGCTACACCTTC.

V and J are TRBV28 and TRBJ1-2; D uncertain. Germline-derived CDR1 and CDR2 are MDHEN and SYDVKM. V dropped 1 base and J dropped 8 bases, with 11 bases sitting between them. This CDR3 is built from 13 residues. The CDR3 region has the DNA TGTGCCAGCAGTTTATCAGGCGGTAGGGGCTACACCTTC. Translating gives CASSLSGGRGYTF.

J is TRBJ2-1 and V is TRBV28, with D perhaps matching TRBD2 (5 bases). CDR1 is MDHEN and CDR2 is SYDVKM in the germline V gene. The CDR3 runs to 14 residues. V lost 3 bases and J lost 7, with 13 bases in between. The CDR3 DNA reads TGTGCCAGCAGTTTGAGCGGCAGCGTAAATGAGCAGTTCTTC. Protein sequence: CASSLSGSVNEQFF.

The chain recombines TRBV7-8 with TRBJ2-7; D is undetermined. V lost 1 base and J 0 bases, leaving 7 bases between the germline ends. The CDR3 has 14 residues. The germline V gene has CDR1 SGHVS and CDR2 FQNEAQ. CDR3 residues: CASSLVSDSYEQYF. The CDR3 DNA is TGTGCCAGCAGCTTAGTTTCGGACTCCTACGAGCAGTACTTC.

The chain joins TRBV28 to TRBJ2-5; D is possibly TRBD1 or TRBD2 (5 bases each). V was pared by 4 bases and J by 2 bases, with 8 bases between. Germline CDR1 reads MDHEN; CDR2 reads SYDVKM. This CDR3 is 13 amino acids long. The CDR3 nucleotides read TGTGCCAGCAGTTCCGGGGCGCAAGAGACCCAGTACTTC. It codes for CASSSGAQETQYF.

The rearrangement uses TRBV10-3 and TRBJ2-5; 8 bases agree with TRBD1. V dropped 0 bases and J dropped 3; count of bases not matched to a gene: 9. Looked up from germline, CDR1 is ENHRY and CDR2 is SYGVKD. The CDR3 contains 17 residues. The CDR3: CAISESGDHRGKETQYF. As DNA, the CDR3 is TGTGCCATCAGTGAGTCCGGAGATCACAGGGGGAAAGAGACCCAGTACTTC.

The CDR3 sequence is CASSRDSSYEQYF. CDR3 sequence (DNA): TGTGCCAGCAGCCGGGACAGCTCCTACGAGCAGTACTTC. This chain links TRBV27 with TRBJ2-7, with 7 bases that match TRBD1. CDR3 length: 13 amino acids. J gave up 0 bases and V 6 bases, and 2 bases lay outside the gene matches. CDR1 and CDR2 from the germline V gene are MNHEY and SMNVEV (reference sequence).

The chain is built from TRBV27 and TRBJ2-3, with D possibly called TRBD1 or TRBD2 (6 bases each). Germline loops: CDR1 MNHEY, CDR2 SMNVEV (reference sequence). This CDR3 spans 15 amino acids. The V gene lost 3 bases and the J gene lost 1 base, with 11 bases spanning the gap. The CDR3 loop is CASSFWGAGTDTQYF. The DNA of the CDR3 is TGTGCCAGCAGTTTTTGGGGGGCCGGCACAGATACGCAGTATTTT.

The rearrangement joins TRBV30 to TRBJ1-1; no firm D call. From germline, CDR1 is GTSNPN and CDR2 SVGIG (reference sequence). V was cut by 5 bases and J by 2 bases, with 6 bases left in between. The CDR3 totals 11 residues. The CDR3 region is CAWRPNTEAFF. Here the CDR3 DNA reads TGTGCCTGGCGTCCTAACACTGAAGCTTTCTTT.

The chain recombines TRBV27 with TRBJ2-3, with TRBD2 matching 13 bases. This CDR3 contains 18 residues. The germline gives CDR1 MNHEY, CDR2 SMNVEV (reference sequence). J lost 0 bases, V lost 6 bases, and 9 bases had no gene match. The CDR3 loop is CASRRTSGGVSSTDTQYF. The DNA of the CDR3 is TGTGCCAGCAGGAGGACTAGCGGGGGCGTTTCTAGCACAGATACGCAGTATTTT.

The genes are TRBV9 and TRBJ2-5; TRBD2 matches 7 bases. The CDR3 totals 16 residues. V was pared by 0 bases and J by 5 bases, with 10 bases of the junction left unmatched. The germline V gene has CDR1 SGDLS and CDR2 YYNGEE. The chain's CDR3 is CASSVEGAGTGETQYF. CDR3 nucleotides: TGTGCCAGCAGCGTAGAGGGAGCGGGAACGGGGGAGACCCAGTACTTC.

CDR3 sequence (DNA): TGTGCCAGCAGCCCCGACAGGGGTGGAAACACCATATATTTT. It translates to CASSPDRGGNTIYF. The V call is TRBV6-1, the J call TRBJ1-3; 8 bases fit TRBD1. The CDR3 loop spans 14 amino acids. Germline values: CDR1 MNHNS, CDR2 SASEGT. The trim removed 6 bases at V and 3 bases at J, leaving 4 bases unmatched.

The rearrangement links TRBV28 to TRBJ2-3; D not resolved. This CDR3 region has 15 residues. CDR1 is MDHEN and CDR2 is SYDVKM in the germline V gene. Trimming left V 3 bases short and J 3 bases short, with 13 bases between. The CDR3: CASSLRTYMTDTQYF. CDR3 DNA: TGTGCCAGCAGTTTGCGGACCTACATGACAGATACGCAGTATTTT. The full variable domain, its missing parts supplied by reference TRBV28 and TRBJ2-3, is DVKVTQSSRYLVKRTGEKVFLECVQDMDHENMFWYRQDPGLGLRLIYFSYDVKMKEKGDIPEGYSVSREKKERFSLILESASTNQTSMYLCASSLRTYMTDTQYFGPGTRLTVL.

This clone turned up a few times. The chain has TRBV28 and TRBJ1-1, with D perhaps matching TRBD1 (5 bases). CDR1 MDHEN and CDR2 SYDVKM come from the germline V gene. The CDR3 sequence is 14 residues long. The V and J ends lost 10 bases and 4 bases respectively, with 19 bases between them. In DNA form, the CDR3 reads TGTGCCACCCTATCTGGCCTGGGGGGCACTGAAGCTTTCTTT. The encoded protein is CATLSGLGGTEAFF. The whole variable domain, filled in from reference TRBV28 and TRBJ1-1, reads DVKVTQSSRYLVKRTGEKVFLECVQDMDHENMFWYRQDPGLGLRLIYFSYDVKMKEKGDIPEGYSVSREKKERFSLILESASTNQTSMYLCATLSGLGGTEAFFGQGTRLTVV.

V and J are TRBV6-5 and TRBJ1-3, with D maybe TRBD1 (5 bases). This CDR3 is 16 amino acids long. With 0 bases removed from V and 0 bases from J, the gap between germline ends came to 9 bases. Germline V gene data show CDR1 as MNHEY and CDR2 as SVGAGI. As DNA, the CDR3 is TGTGCCAGCAGTTACTCGACGGGGCCCTCTGGAAACACCATATATTTT. Protein product: CASSYSTGPSGNTIYF.

This chain connects TRBV6-1 to TRBJ2-3, with TRBD2 as a possible D gene (5 bases). The germline V gene has CDR1 MNHNS and CDR2 SASEGT. V was clipped by 6 bases and J by 4 bases, with 14 bases between them. CDR3 length: 14 amino acids. The CDR3 sequence is CASREGANSDTQYF. For the CDR3, the DNA is TGTGCCAGCAGAGAGGGAGCTAACTCAGATACGCAGTATTTT.